This T cell receptor (beta chain) was sequenced in a study of T cells in Graves' hyperthyroidism and ophthalmopathy. Overall study findings and caveats: Most clonotypes expanded in thyroid above 0.001 were likewise present in blood.

Extraction of PBMCs used roughly 9.6 ml of fresh peripheral blood. Germline V CDR1 and CDR2: MGHRA, YSYEKL. This CDR3 region has 18 residues. J was trimmed by 7 bases and V by 1 base; bases with no gene match: 13. The table lists this clonotype with many counts. Its antigen is unidentified. RNA transcripts yielded amplified TCR beta CDR3 regions. Using the HTBI primer set, a first-round RT-PCR was run on the TCR CDR3. One entry per CDR3 protein results from TCRdb running MiXCR on the multiplex PCR reads. The data hold about 560,000 distinct CDR3 sequences, with over 15% observed a single time. The chain is built from TRBV4-1 and TRBJ2-1; 10 bases match TRBD2. The sequence was collected from a woman under 30 with Graves' hyperthyroidism. Sequenced: blood. In nucleotides, the CDR3 is TGCGCCAGCAGCCAAGGGCAAAGCGGGAGGGCCTCAGTTAATGAGCAGTTCTTC. Protein: CASSQGQSGRASVNEQFF.